This TCR beta chain stems from a study of monozygotic twins with inflammatory bowel disease. Whole-study findings and limits: No separation of different T cell subtypes was possible.

As for this clonotype: Its antigen is still unknown.

Added by template switching were UMIs that each held a 6-nucleotide sample barcode. After re-calling the 5' RACE reads, TCRdb lists one entry per CDR3 protein, DNA absent. Its table records about 200,000 distinct CDR3 sequences. The CDR3 spans 16 residues. The V gene's germline CDR1 is GTSNPN and CDR2 SVGIG (reference sequence). V gene TRBV30 combines with J gene TRBJ2-1; TCRdb reports TRBD2, a call that lacks DNA to check it against. The sample was blood. This sequence originates from a human donor with ulcerative colitis or Crohn's disease, or a healthy co-twin of an affected twin (not recorded which). This CDR3 reads CAWTRGGLAVNNEQFF.